The rows below give T cell receptor beta chains drawn from one sample of a study of control samples from healthy donors and cancer patients. Method: immunoSEQ multiplex PCR; TCRdb's copy keeps in-frame clones and lacks some. The table includes 230,000 or so clones, 85% to 95% detected once. The sequenced sample consisted of blood. These receptors originate from a man aged 50 or older in good health. Both conserved end residues are trimmed from each CDR3. The order of the fields is V gene, CDR3 length, clone size, CDR3 protein. Not every row has a clone size; where given, it reads once, few, many or a size class.

TRBV6-2/TRBV6-3 | 14 | NA | ASSYSPARAGNTIY
TRBV10-3 | 12 | once | AINQGIGEETQY
TRBV7-2 | 14 | NA | ASSLYSRTNTGELF
TRBV7-2 | 15 | NA | ASSPLRGDSYNSPLH
TRBV5-1 | 12 | NA | ASSFGTGTDTQY
TRBV5-4 | 12 | NA | ASSVDPSNQPQH
TRBV7-9 | 10 | NA | ASSRRDTEAF
TRBV15 | 12 | NA | ATSRGGREGIQY
TRBV5-1 | 15 | NA | ASSPGIQSFSGNTIY
TRBV11-3 | 10 | NA | ASSSEVGELF
TRBV5-1 | 11 | NA | ASYEQGLGEQF
TRBV3-1/TRBV3-2 | 11 | NA | ASSRGLGGTQY
TRBV9 | 12 | NA | ASSRTGTLSPLH
TRBV12-3/TRBV12-4 | 11 | NA | ASTKVQGLEAF
TRBV2 | 10 | few | ASGRNTGELF
TRBV9 | 13 | NA | ASSAQKGTNTEAF
TRBV27 | 13 | NA | ASSSNRVLVTEAF
TRBV27 | 10 | once | ASSLKGDTQY
TRBV10-1 | 10 | NA | ASSQGTGELF
TRBV3-1/TRBV3-2 | 12 | once | ASSWGGANTEAF
TRBV5-1 | 12 | NA | ASSLARADTEAF
TRBV27 | 9 | NA | ASSAGGEAF
TRBV2 | 12 | NA | ASNPGRDNSPLH
TRBV10-1 | 14 | NA | ASSTPSGGRYNEQF
TRBV20-1 | 9 | NA | SATRVTEAF
TRBV20-1 | 9 | NA | SARPRTARH
TRBV28 | 15 | NA | ASRQDRDEFSGNTIY
TRBV19 | 13 | NA | ASSMTQHSNQPQH
TRBV7-7 | 14 | NA | ASSGIGQGSSYEQY
TRBV28 | 13 | NA | ASSLDGGPTGELF
TRBV19 | 12 | NA | ASSSQGAGETQY
TRBV19 | 12 | NA | ASSTQQYQETQY
TRBV5-1 | 13 | NA | ASSLEKVGGETQY
TRBV5-1 | 12 | NA | ASSLAGENTEAF
TRBV7-3 | 13 | once | ASSSAGTGADTQY
TRBV5-6 | 10 | NA | ASRSTTYGYT
TRBV5-4 | 13 | NA | ASSLSGREGSPLH
TRBV9 | 14 | NA | ASTAGGGAHTGELF
TRBV24-1 | 13 | NA | ATSELAGNLVTQY
TRBV2 | 12 | NA | ASTRGTQYNEQF
TRBV28 | 11 | NA | ASRISRVQPQH
TRBV18 | 14 | NA | ASSQGAELLHSPLH
TRBV18 | 14 | NA | ASSPTSGASGNTIY
TRBV10-3 | 12 | NA | AISEYLGDSEQY